These 4 T cell receptor beta chains came from one sample sequenced in a study of shared clonotypes between healthy human individuals. Profiling relied on immunoSEQ multiplex PCR, and the TCRdb table lists in-frame clones only, not all of them. This sample has about 340,000 clones; around 67% occur once, and the top ten carry 8% to 13%. The sequenced sample was memory CD4+ T cells sorted from blood. The subset: CD45RA-negative fraction. These receptors all stem from a man aged 25-45 years in good health.

The chain carries TRBV28 and TRBJ1-1, with TRBD1 as a possible D gene (6 bases). This CDR3 has 15 amino acids. With 6 bases removed from V and 0 bases from J, the gap between germline ends came to 14 bases. In germline, CDR1 is MDHEN, CDR2 SYDVKM. As DNA, the CDR3 is TGTGCCAGCAGGATGACAGGCACCATGAACACTGAAGCTTTCTTT. This gives the protein CASRMTGTMNTEAFF.

The chain carries TRBV30 and TRBJ2-7; D perhaps matches TRBD2 (6 bases). Germline V CDR1 and CDR2: GTSNPN, SVGIG (reference sequence). The germline V and J ends were trimmed by 8 bases and 4 bases, with 15 bases remaining between them. The CDR3 contains 12 residues. CDR3 protein: CAGGFWGYEQYF. DNA of the CDR3: TGTGCCGGGGGGTTTTGGGGATACGAGCAGTACTTC.

In DNA, the CDR3 is TGTGCCAGCAACCCCGGGACTAGCGCTGAGAATGAGCAGTTCTTC. It translates to CASNPGTSAENEQFF. The chain carries TRBV6-5 and TRBJ2-1; 10 bases line up with TRBD2. The CDR3 contains 15 residues. With 7 bases clipped from V and 7 bases from J, the junction kept 10 bases outside the gene matches. Germline CDR1 is MNHEY and CDR2 is SVGAGI.

This clone was counted a few times. Here the CDR3 reads CASSLAGGGADTQYF. CDR3 bases: TGCGCCAGCAGCTTAGCGGGAGGTGGAGCAGATACGCAGTATTTT. The chain combines TRBV5-1 with TRBJ2-3, with 9 bases fitting TRBD2. Germline CDR1 SGHRS, CDR2 YFSETQ. Trimming removed 2 bases from V and 4 bases from J; junction bases left unmatched: 5. The CDR3 has 15 amino acids.